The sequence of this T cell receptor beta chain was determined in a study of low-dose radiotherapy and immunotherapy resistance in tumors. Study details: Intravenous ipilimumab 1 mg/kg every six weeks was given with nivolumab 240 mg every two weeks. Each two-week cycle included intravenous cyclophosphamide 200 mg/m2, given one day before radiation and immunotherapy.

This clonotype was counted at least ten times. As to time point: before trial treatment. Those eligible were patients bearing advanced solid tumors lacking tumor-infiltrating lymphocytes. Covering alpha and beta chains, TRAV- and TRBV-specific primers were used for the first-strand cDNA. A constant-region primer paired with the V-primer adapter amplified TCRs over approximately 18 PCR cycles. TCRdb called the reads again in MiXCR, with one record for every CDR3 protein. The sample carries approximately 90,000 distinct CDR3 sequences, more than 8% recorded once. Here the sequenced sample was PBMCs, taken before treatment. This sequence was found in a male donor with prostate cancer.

In nucleotides, the CDR3 is TGTGCCACCGGGCTGGGGGCGGACGAGCAGTACTTC. It yields the protein CATGLGADEQYF. V gene TRBV2 combines with J gene TRBJ2-7, with a weak D call TRBD1 (6 bases). V lost 10 bases and J 5 bases, leaving 15 bases between the germline ends. The CDR3 loop spans 12 amino acids. Germline CDR1 SNHLY, CDR2 FYNNEI.